What follows are 28 T cell receptor beta chains derived from one specimen sequenced in a study of blood T cell repertoires in COVID-19. Only in-frame clones appear in the TCRdb table, and some are missing; sequencing was by immunoSEQ multiplex PCR. The profile covers under 450,000 clones, with roughly 87% appearing a single time and almost 3% taken by the ten largest. Sequencing was performed on PBMCs or T cells enriched from blood (not recorded which). The receptor set was obtained from a woman aged 25 to 39 who had recovered from COVID-19.

The rearrangement links TRBV6-2 or TRBV6-3 to TRBJ1-5, with TRBD1 as a possible D gene (5 bases). Trimming took off 4 bases at V and 7 bases at J, with 14 bases between the two ends. The CDR3 is 14 amino acids. CDR1 and CDR2 (germline): MNHEY, SVGEGT. CDR3 residues: CASSWFDQGQPQHF. CDR3 nucleotide sequence: TGTGCCAGCAGTTGGTTCGATCAGGGACAGCCCCAGCATTTT.

This chain links TRBV29-1 with TRBJ1-1; TRBD1 matches 7 bases. Germline CDR1 is SQVTM and CDR2 is ANQGSEA. The junction had 18 bases not matched to a gene; V was cut back by 6 bases and J by 2 bases. CDR3 size: 17 residues. The CDR3 loop is CSVRTGVHSAANTEAFF. Here the CDR3 DNA reads TGCAGCGTCCGGACAGGCGTTCATTCAGCCGCAAACACTGAAGCTTTCTTT.

The CDR3 DNA reads as TGTGCCAGCAGCTTTAACACCCTGGGAGATGAAGCTTTCTTT. Amino acids: CASSFNTLGDEAFF. The chain couples TRBV7-9 to TRBJ1-1; D ambiguous. CDR3 length: 14 residues. V was trimmed by 3 bases and J by 7 bases, leaving 15 bases between them. Germline CDR1 SEHNR, CDR2 FQNEAQ (reference sequence).

This chain uses TRBV7-9 with TRBJ2-3; 9 bases fit TRBD2. V was pared by 5 bases and J by 4 bases, with 10 bases of the junction left unmatched. CDR3 size: 16 residues. Germline V CDR1 and CDR2: SEHNR, FQNEAQ (reference sequence). CDR3 sequence reads: CASSPDSGSFADTQYF. In nucleotides, the CDR3 is TGTGCCAGCAGCCCCGATAGCGGGAGTTTCGCAGATACGCAGTATTTT.

This chain links TRBV27 with TRBJ1-5; TRBD1 aligns across 9 bases. Per the germline V gene, CDR1 is MNHEY and CDR2 is SMNVEV (reference sequence). The length of the CDR3 is 17 residues. J was trimmed by 7 bases and V by 5 bases; bases with no gene match: 15. This CDR3 is CASSDTLTGGWWQPQHF. CDR3 nucleotides: TGTGCCAGCAGTGATACATTAACAGGGGGCTGGTGGCAGCCCCAGCATTTT.

V is TRBV6-5 and J is TRBJ1-2; 8 bases agree with TRBD1. This CDR3 contains 13 residues. Germline V CDR1 and CDR2: MNHEY, SVGAGI. V shed 6 bases, J shed 6 bases, and the junction held 6 bases outside the gene matches. As DNA, the CDR3 is TGTGCCAGCAGGCCGACAGGGGAAAATGGCTACACCTTC. Its protein product is CASRPTGENGYTF.

Notes on this clone: This clone may be a read error of a much larger clone one base away. The CDR3 sequence is CASSPGQNYGYTF. Here the CDR3 DNA reads TGTGCCAGCAGCCCGGGACAGAACTATGGCTACACCTTC. The J gene is TRBJ1-2, the V gene TRBV28; 7 nucleotides align to TRBD1. The length of the CDR3 is 13 residues. Germline V lookup: CDR1 MDHEN, CDR2 SYDVKM. V gave up 6 bases and J gave up 2 bases; unmatched junction bases: 3.

This clone has more than one count but fewer than ten. The chain carries TRBV27 and TRBJ2-1; no clear D gene. The V and J ends lost 1 base and 3 bases respectively, with 19 bases between them. Germline assignment: CDR1 MNHEY and CDR2 SMNVEV (reference sequence). CDR3 size: 18 residues. CDR3 sequence: CASSLYSTQTVYYNEQFF. CDR3 coding DNA: TGTGCCAGCAGTTTATACTCGACACAAACTGTCTACTACAATGAGCAGTTCTTC.

The sample holds one count of this clone. The gene calls are TRBV19 and TRBJ2-1, with unresolved D. CDR3 length equals 9 residues. Per germline, CDR1 LNHDA and CDR2 SQIVND (reference sequence). V dropped 10 bases and J dropped 7 bases, with 5 bases sitting between them. Written as DNA, the CDR3 is TGTGCCACCAATAATGAGCAGTTCTTC. It is translated as CATNNEQFF. Looking up the rest from reference TRBV19 and TRBJ2-1 gives the full variable domain: DGGITQSPKYLFRKEGQNVTLSCEQNLNHDAMYWYRQDPGQGLRLIYYSQIVNDFQKGDIAEGYSVSREKKESFPLTVTSAQKNPTAFYLCATNNEQFFGPGTRLTVL.

The chain carries TRBV6-5 and TRBJ2-2; D is unresolved. From germline, CDR1 is MNHEY and CDR2 SVGAGI. This CDR3 comprises 13 residues. Trimming shortened V by 7 bases and J by 1 base, and 7 bases separated the two germline ends. The CDR3 coding sequence is TGTGCCAGCACAAACAAGAACACCGGGGAGCTGTTTTTT. Translated: CASTNKNTGELFF.

The chain couples TRBV27 to TRBJ1-6; D may be TRBD1 (6 bases). This CDR3 spans 15 amino acids. Germline V lookup: CDR1 MNHEY, CDR2 SMNVEV (reference sequence). Trimming removed 6 bases from V and 7 bases from J, with 16 bases in between. The CDR3 loop reads CASRDQGQGNSPLHF. The DNA of the CDR3 is TGTGCCAGCAGGGACCAAGGGCAGGGGAATTCACCCCTCCACTTT.

This sequence joins TRBV28 and TRBJ1-2; no firm D call. Germline CDR1 MDHEN, CDR2 SYDVKM. This CDR3 region has 12 residues. Between the trimmed V and J ends, which lost 3 bases and 8 bases, there was a span of 10 bases. CDR3 DNA sequence: TGTGCCAGCAGTTTCCCTACTTACGGCTACACCTTC. Its translation is CASSFPTYGYTF.

The chain has TRBV3-1 (or the pseudogene TRBV3-2) and TRBJ1-4, with 7 positions matching TRBD1. V shed 8 bases and J 0 bases; nucleotides not matched to a gene: 6. Germline loops: CDR1 LGHDT, CDR2 YNNKEL (reference sequence). The CDR3 totals 15 residues. CDR3 sequence: CASGRGASTNEKLFF. DNA for the CDR3: TGTGCCAGCGGCAGGGGGGCGTCAACTAATGAAAAACTGTTTTTT.

The gene calls are TRBV10-3 and TRBJ2-1; no definite D call. The CDR3 is 14 residues long. Germline V lookup: CDR1 ENHRY, CDR2 SYGVKD. V was clipped by 8 bases and J by 2 bases, with 13 bases between them. The CDR3 is CAIAARDTYNEQFF. Written as DNA, the CDR3 is TGTGCCATCGCTGCTAGAGATACCTACAATGAGCAGTTCTTC.

This clone showed up just once. The V gene is TRBV14, the J gene TRBJ1-1; no definite D call. The CDR3 totals 12 residues. Per the germline V gene, CDR1 is SGHDN and CDR2 is FVKESK. Deletions cut 4 bases from V and 10 bases from J, with 13 bases between. The CDR3 protein is CASSLQLGGAFF. The DNA for the CDR3 is TGTGCCAGCAGCCTACAACTAGGAGGAGCTTTCTTT.

The V call is TRBV5-5, the J call TRBJ1-1, with D perhaps matching TRBD1 (6 bases). The V gene lost 5 bases and the J gene lost 6 bases, with 17 bases spanning the gap. CDR1 and CDR2 from the germline V gene are SGHKS and YYEKEE (reference sequence). This CDR3 has 14 residues. The CDR3 region is CASSSARQVAEAFF. The CDR3 nucleotides are TGTGCCAGCAGTTCAGCGCGACAGGTGGCTGAAGCTTTCTTT.

The genes are TRBV7-9 and TRBJ2-7; TRBD1 matches at 7 bases. Looked up from germline, CDR1 is SEHNR and CDR2 is FQNEAQ (reference sequence). This CDR3 spans 12 amino acids. Trimming cost V 3 bases and J 13 bases; bases outside gene matches: 9. The CDR3 spells CASSFLEGDSYF. The DNA for the CDR3 is TGTGCCAGCAGCTTTCTAGAAGGGGACAGTTACTTC.

This clone has only one observation. The chain employs TRBV18 and TRBJ1-3; 7 nucleotides line up with TRBD1. The CDR3 totals 16 residues. With V trimmed by 3 bases and J by 0 bases, 5 bases remained unmatched. Germline V gene sequence: CDR1 KGHSH, CDR2 LQKENI. The CDR3 here is CASSPGQRVSGNTIYF. DNA for the CDR3: TGTGCCAGCTCACCGGGACAGCGAGTCTCTGGAAACACCATATATTTT.

The chain is built from TRBV5-1 and TRBJ1-5; 9 nucleotides agree with TRBD1. Germline V gene sequence: CDR1 SGHRS, CDR2 YFSETQ. CDR3 length: 18 amino acids. Trimming removed 4 bases from V and 0 bases from J; junction bases left unmatched: 11. CDR3 loop: CASSTRDREWNSNQPQHF. DNA of the CDR3: TGCGCCAGCAGCACCCGGGACAGGGAGTGGAATAGCAATCAGCCCCAGCATTTT.

The table lists this clone with a count of one. This sequence joins TRBV19 and TRBJ2-2; D call uncertain. Germline V gene lookup returns CDR1 LNHDA and CDR2 SQIVND (reference sequence). Trimming took 5 bases from V and 0 from J, leaving 4 bases between them. This CDR3 comprises 13 residues. In nucleotides, the CDR3 is TGTGCCAGTAGTCAAACGAACACCGGGGAGCTGTTTTTT. It is translated as CASSQTNTGELFF.

J is TRBJ2-2 and V is TRBV15; 10 bases match TRBD1. The CDR3 spans 15 residues. The germline CDR1 and CDR2 sequences are LNHNV and YYDKDF (reference sequence). After removal of 3 bases from V and 6 bases from J, the junction contained 4 bases not matched to a gene. The CDR3 here is CATSSQTGGSGELFF. CDR3 DNA: TGTGCCACCAGCAGTCAGACAGGGGGCTCCGGGGAGCTGTTTTTT.

The rearrangement uses TRBV4-2 and TRBJ1-5; 9 positions match TRBD1. CDR3 size: 15 residues. Germline-derived CDR1 and CDR2 are LGHNA and YNFKEQ. J gave up 8 bases and V 3 bases, and 8 bases lay outside the gene matches. The CDR3 coding sequence is TGTGCCAGCAGCCAGGGACAGGGTTTGGATAAGCCCCAGCATTTT. It yields the protein CASSQGQGLDKPQHF.

The V call is TRBV27, the J call TRBJ2-7, with 7 bases fitting TRBD2. CDR1 is MNHEY and CDR2 is SMNVEV in the germline V gene (reference sequence). Trimming took 1 base from V and 3 from J; bases not matched to a gene: 6. The CDR3 totals 15 residues. CDR3 sequence: CASSLYGGSFYEQYF. The CDR3 DNA follows: TGTGCCAGCAGTTTATACGGGGGGTCTTTCTACGAGCAGTACTTC.

The chain carries TRBV3-1 (or the pseudogene TRBV3-2) and TRBJ1-1; 9 positions match TRBD1. J lost 5 bases, V lost 3 bases, and 7 bases had no gene match. This CDR3 comprises 15 residues. Germline V CDR1 and CDR2: LGHDT, YNNKEL (reference sequence). The DNA of the CDR3 is TGTGCCAGCAGCCACTCGGGACAGGGCGGGACTGAAGCTTTCTTT. This codes for CASSHSGQGGTEAFF.

The chain joins TRBV6-5 to TRBJ1-4; TRBD1 agrees at 8 bases. From germline, CDR1 is MNHEY and CDR2 SVGAGI. V trimming: 5 bases; J trimming: 7 bases; junction bases outside the gene matches: 3. The CDR3 spans 13 residues. The DNA for the CDR3 is TGTGCCAGCAGTACAGGGGGTTCTGAAAAACTGTTTTTT. The encoded protein is CASSTGGSEKLFF.

To note about this clone: Other DNA sequences of this sample code for an identical CDR3. This chain joins TRBV12-3 or TRBV12-4 and TRBJ1-1; tentative D call: TRBD1 (5 bases). Trimming took off 2 bases at V and 4 bases at J, with 5 bases between the two ends. There are 12 residues in the CDR3. The CDR3 loop reads CASSLRGTEAFF. As DNA, the CDR3 is TGTGCCAGCAGTTTAAGGGGCACTGAAGCTTTCTTT.

This clone appeared once. The chain has TRBV29-1 and TRBJ2-1; TRBD1 matches 8 bases. J was trimmed by 2 bases and V by 1 base; bases with no gene match: 4. CDR1 and CDR2 (germline): SQVTM, ANQGSEA. CDR3 length equals 15 residues. Here the CDR3 reads CSVEGVQGAYNEQFF. The CDR3, as DNA: TGCAGCGTTGAAGGGGTACAGGGGGCCTACAATGAGCAGTTCTTC.

Note on this clone: Other DNA sequences in the same sample also yield this CDR3. The chain uses TRBV24-1 and TRBJ2-5, with 7 positions matching TRBD1. Germline V gene lookup returns CDR1 KGHDR and CDR2 SFDVKD. This CDR3 has 14 amino acids. V lost 3 bases and J lost 2; bases outside the gene matches: 2. The DNA of the CDR3 is TGTGCCACCAGTGATCCGGGACAGCAAGAGACCCAGTACTTC. This gives the protein CATSDPGQQETQYF.